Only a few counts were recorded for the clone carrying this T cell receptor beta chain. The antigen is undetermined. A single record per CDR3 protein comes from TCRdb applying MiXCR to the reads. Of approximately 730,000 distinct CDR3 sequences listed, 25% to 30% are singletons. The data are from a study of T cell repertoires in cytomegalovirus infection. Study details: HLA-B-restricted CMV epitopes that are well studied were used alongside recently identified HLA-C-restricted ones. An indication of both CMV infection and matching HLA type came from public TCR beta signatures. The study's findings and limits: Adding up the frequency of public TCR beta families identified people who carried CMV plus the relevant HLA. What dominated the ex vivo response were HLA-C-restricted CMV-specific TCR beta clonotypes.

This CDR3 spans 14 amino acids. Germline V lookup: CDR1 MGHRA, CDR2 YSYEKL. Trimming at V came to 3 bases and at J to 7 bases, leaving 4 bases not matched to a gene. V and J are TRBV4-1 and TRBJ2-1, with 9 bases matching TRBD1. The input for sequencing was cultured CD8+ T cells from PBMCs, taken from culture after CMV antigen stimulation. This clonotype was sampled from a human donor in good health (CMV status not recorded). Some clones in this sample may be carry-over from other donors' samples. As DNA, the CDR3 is TGCGCCAGCAGCCACCCCGGGACAGGGAATGAGCAGTTCTTC. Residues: CASSHPGTGNEQFF.